The T cell receptor beta chain described here comes from a study of Tregs in tolerant kidney transplant recipients. Study context: A roughly three-day belatacept mixed lymphocyte reaction, sometimes plus 5-day graft donor restimulation, preceded CD4+CD25+CD127- sorting. Sorting used antibodies to exclude donor cells.

Regarding this clone: Its antigen remains unknown.

Whole-study findings and limits: No direct test of biological reproducibility was done here. The most relevant donor-specific Treg TCRbeta repertoire apparently came from expansion with activated donor B cells.

Repertoires were generated with immunoSEQ multiplex PCR, while TCRdb's copy carries only in-frame clones and drops some. The sample lists 35,000 to 50,000 clones; about 95% were seen once. The sequencing input was Tregs from blood cultured with allogeneic cells. The clonotype comes from a human donor in good health.

The CDR3 nucleotides read TGTGCCAGCAGCCCGGGACAAGGGCCTAACTATGGCTACACCTTC. Translated, it gives CASSPGQGPNYGYTF. V and J are TRBV7-8 and TRBJ1-2; TRBD1 is a possible D gene (6 bases). Germline V lookup: CDR1 SGHVS, CDR2 FQNEAQ. This CDR3 has 15 amino acids. V lost 5 bases to trimming and J lost 0 bases, with 13 bases between them. Full variable domain (rest looked up from reference TRBV7-8 and TRBJ1-2): GAGVSQSPRYKVAKRGQDVALRCDPISGHVSLFWYQQALGQGPEFLTYFQNEAQLDKSGLPSDRFFAERPEGSVSTLKIQRTQQEDSAVYLCASSPGQGPNYGYTFGSGTRLTVV.